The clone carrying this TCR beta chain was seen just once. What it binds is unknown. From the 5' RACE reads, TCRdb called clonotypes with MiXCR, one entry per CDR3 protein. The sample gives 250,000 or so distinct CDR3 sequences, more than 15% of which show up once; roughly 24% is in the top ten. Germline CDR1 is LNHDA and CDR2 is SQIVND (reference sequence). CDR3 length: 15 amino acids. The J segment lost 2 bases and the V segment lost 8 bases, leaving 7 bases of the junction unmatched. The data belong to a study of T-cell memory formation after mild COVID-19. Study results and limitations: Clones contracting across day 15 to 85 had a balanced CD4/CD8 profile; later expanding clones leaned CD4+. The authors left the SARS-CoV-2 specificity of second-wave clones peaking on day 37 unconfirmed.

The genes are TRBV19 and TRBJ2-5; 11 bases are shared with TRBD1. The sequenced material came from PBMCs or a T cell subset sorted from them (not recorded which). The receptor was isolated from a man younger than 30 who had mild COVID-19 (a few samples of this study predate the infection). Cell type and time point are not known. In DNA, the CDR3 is TGTGCCAGTGGTCTCCGGGACAGGGGGCAAGAGACCCAGTACTTC. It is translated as CASGLRDRGQETQYF.